This T cell receptor beta chain derives from a study of cytomegalovirus exposure and HLA in healthy donors. General study points: Reportedly, HLA-A and HLA-B alleles of most subjects were accurately predicted from TCR beta. In a later analysis, at a false discovery rate of 0.05, approximately 18,000 TCR beta sequences were associated with HLA alleles. TCR beta chains associated with HLA were, in a later analysis, more clonally expanded than equally common others. In a later analysis, productive TCRs from donors in an Asian-associated ancestry cluster reportedly carried fewer N-insertions than the cohort mean.

The PCR used 60 Vbeta and 13 Jbeta primers. Measured with immunoSEQ multiplex PCR; TCRdb has only the in-frame clones, and not every one. The sample yields roughly 98,000 clones, roughly three quarters seen once. The CDR3 is made up of 17 amino acids. Germline lookup yields CDR1 SGDLS and CDR2 YYNGEE. With V trimmed by 4 bases and J by 3 bases, 11 bases remained unmatched. The count of this clone is one. What it recognizes is unknown. The chain combines TRBV9 with TRBJ2-3, with 10 nucleotides matching TRBD2. This clonotype was obtained from a man in his forties in good health and CMV-seronegative. Sequencing was performed on PBMCs. The CDR3: CASSKLRTSGGTDTQYF. The CDR3 nucleotides read TGTGCCAGCAGCAAATTACGGACTAGCGGAGGGACAGATACGCAGTATTTT.